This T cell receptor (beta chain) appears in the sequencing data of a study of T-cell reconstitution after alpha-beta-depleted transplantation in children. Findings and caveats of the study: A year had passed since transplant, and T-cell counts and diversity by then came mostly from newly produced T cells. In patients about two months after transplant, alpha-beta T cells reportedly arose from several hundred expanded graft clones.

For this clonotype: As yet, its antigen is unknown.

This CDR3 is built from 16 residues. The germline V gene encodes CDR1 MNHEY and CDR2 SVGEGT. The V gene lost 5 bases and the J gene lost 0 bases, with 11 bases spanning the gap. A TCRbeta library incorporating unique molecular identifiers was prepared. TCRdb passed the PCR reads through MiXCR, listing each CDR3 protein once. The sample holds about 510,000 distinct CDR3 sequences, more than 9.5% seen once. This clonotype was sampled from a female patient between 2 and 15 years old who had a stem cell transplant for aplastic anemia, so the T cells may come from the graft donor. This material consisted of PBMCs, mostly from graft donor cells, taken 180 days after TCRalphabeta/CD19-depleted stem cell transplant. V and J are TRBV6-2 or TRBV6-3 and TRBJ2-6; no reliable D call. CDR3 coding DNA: TGTGCCAGCAGTCGGACGGCCGTCTCTGGGGCCAACGTCCTGACTTTC. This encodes CASSRTAVSGANVLTF.